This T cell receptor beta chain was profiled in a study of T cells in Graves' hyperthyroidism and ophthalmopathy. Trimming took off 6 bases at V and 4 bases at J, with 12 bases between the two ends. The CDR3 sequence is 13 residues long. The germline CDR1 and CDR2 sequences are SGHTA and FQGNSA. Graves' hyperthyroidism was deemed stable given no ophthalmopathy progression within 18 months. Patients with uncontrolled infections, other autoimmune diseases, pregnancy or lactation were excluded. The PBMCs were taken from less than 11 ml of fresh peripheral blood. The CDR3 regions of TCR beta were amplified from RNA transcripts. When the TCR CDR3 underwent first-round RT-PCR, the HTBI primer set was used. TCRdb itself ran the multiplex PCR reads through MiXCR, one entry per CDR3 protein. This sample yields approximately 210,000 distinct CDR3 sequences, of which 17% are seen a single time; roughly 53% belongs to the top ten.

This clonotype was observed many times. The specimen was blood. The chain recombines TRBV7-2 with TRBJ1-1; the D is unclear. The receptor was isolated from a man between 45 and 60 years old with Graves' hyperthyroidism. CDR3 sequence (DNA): TGTGCCAGCAGGAGGGAGAGTGGCACTGAAGCTTTCTTT. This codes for CASRRESGTEAFF. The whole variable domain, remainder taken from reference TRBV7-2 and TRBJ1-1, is GAGVSQSPSNKVTEKGKDVELRCDPISGHTALYWYRQSLGQGLEFLIYFQGNSAPDKSGLPSDRFSAERTGGSVSTLTIQRTQQEDSAVYLCASRRESGTEAFFGQGTRLTVV.